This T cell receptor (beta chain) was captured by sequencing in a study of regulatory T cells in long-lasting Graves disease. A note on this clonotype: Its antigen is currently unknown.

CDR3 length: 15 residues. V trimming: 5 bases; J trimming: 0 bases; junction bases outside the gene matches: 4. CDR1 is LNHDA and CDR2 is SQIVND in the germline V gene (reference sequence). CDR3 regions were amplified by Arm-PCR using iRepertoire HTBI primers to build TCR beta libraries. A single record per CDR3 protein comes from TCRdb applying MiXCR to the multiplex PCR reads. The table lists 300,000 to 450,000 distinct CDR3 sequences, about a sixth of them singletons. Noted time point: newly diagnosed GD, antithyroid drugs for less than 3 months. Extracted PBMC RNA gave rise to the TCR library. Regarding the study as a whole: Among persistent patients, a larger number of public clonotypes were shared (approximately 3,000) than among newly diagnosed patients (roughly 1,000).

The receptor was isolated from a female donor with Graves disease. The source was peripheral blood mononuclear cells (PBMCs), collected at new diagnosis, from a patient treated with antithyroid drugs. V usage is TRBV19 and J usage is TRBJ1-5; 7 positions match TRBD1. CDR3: CASSGDSYSNQPQHF. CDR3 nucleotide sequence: TGTGCCAGTAGTGGGGACAGCTATAGCAATCAGCCCCAGCATTTT. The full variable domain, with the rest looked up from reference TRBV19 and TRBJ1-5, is DGGITQSPKYLFRKEGQNVTLSCEQNLNHDAMYWYRQDPGQGLRLIYYSQIVNDFQKGDIAEGYSVSREKKESFPLTVTSAQKNPTAFYLCASSGDSYSNQPQHFGDGTRLSIL.